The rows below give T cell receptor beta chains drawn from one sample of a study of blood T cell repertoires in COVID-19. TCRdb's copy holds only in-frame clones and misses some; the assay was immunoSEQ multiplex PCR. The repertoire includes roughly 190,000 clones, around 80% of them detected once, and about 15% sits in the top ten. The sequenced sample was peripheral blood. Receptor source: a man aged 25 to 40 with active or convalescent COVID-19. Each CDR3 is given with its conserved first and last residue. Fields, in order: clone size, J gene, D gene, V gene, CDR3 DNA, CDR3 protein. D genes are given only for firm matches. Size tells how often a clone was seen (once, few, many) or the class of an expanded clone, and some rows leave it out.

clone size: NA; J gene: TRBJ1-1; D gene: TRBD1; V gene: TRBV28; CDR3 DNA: TGTGCCAGCCTGGACAGGGGACCGAACACTGAAGCTTTCTTT; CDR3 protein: CASLDRGPNTEAFF
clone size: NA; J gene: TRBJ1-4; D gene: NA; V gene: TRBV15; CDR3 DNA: TGTGCCACCAGCCCTCGGGACTCCCCGTATGAAAAACTGTTTTTT; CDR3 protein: CATSPRDSPYEKLFF
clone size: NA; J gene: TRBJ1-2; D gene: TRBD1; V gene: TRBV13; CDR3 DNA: TGTGCCAGCAGCTCACGACAGGGAAACTATGGCTACACCTTC; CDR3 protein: CASSSRQGNYGYTF
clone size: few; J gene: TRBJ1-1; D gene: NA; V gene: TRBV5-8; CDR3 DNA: TGTGCCAGCAGCTTGGCCGGGGAAAGCACTGAAGCTTTCTTT; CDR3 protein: CASSLAGESTEAFF
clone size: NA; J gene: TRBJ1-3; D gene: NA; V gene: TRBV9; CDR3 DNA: TGTGCCAGCAGCGTAGCCTCCGAGGGCTTAGAAAACACCATATATTTT; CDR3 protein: CASSVASEGLENTIYF
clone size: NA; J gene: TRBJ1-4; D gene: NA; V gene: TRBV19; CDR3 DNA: TGTGCCAGTAGTATAACAGGGACTAATGAAAAACTGTTTTTT; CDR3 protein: CASSITGTNEKLFF
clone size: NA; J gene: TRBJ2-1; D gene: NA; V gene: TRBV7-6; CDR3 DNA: TGTGCCAGCAGCTTAGAGGGGACAACCTACAATGAGCAGTTCTTC; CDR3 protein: CASSLEGTTYNEQFF
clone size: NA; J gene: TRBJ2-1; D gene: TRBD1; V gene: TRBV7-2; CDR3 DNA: TGTGCCAGCAACCCCCGGGACAGGGGCCCCGATGAGCAGTTCTTC; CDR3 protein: CASNPRDRGPDEQFF
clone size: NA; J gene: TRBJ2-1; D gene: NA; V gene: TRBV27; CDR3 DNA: TGTGCCAGCAGTACGGGAAATGAGCAGTTCTTC; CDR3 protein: CASSTGNEQFF
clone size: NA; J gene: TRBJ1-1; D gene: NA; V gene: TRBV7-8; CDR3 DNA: TGTGCCAGCAGCTCCCTCACGGCCAGGGACACTGAAGCTTTCTTT; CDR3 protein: CASSSLTARDTEAFF
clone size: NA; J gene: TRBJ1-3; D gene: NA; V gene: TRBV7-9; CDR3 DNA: TGTGCCAGCAGCTTGACAGGCGTCTCTGGAAACACCATATATTTT; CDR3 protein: CASSLTGVSGNTIYF
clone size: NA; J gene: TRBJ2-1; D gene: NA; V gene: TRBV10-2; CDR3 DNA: TGCGCCAGCAGTGGGTCCGGGTCGTACAATGAGCAGTTCTTC; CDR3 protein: CASSGSGSYNEQFF
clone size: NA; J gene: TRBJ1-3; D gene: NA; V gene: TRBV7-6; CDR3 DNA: TGTGCCAGCAGCTTACATCCCTACAGCTCTGGAAACACCATATATTTT; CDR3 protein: CASSLHPYSSGNTIYF
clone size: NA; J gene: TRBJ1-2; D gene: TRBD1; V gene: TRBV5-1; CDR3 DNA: TGCGCCAGCAGCTTGTTAGGACAGGGAGCTAACTATGGCTACACCTTC; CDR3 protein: CASSLLGQGANYGYTF
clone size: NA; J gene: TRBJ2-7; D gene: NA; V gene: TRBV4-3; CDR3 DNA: TGCGCCAGCAGCCAAGTTTTAAGGGGCCCCTACGAGCAGTACTTC; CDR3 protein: CASSQVLRGPYEQYF
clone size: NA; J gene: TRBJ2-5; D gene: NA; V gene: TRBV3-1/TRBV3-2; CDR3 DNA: TGTGCCAGCAGCCAAGGAGGAGGGTCAGAGACCCAGTACTTC; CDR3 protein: CASSQGGGSETQYF
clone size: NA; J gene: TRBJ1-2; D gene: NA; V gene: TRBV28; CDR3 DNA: TGTGCCAGCAGTTTAACGGCTCGCGGCTATGGCTACACCTTC; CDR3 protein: CASSLTARGYGYTF
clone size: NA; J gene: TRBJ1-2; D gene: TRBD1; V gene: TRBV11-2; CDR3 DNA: TGTGCCAGCAGCTTAGTTACAGGGGGCAGTAACTATGGCTACACCTTC; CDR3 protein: CASSLVTGGSNYGYTF
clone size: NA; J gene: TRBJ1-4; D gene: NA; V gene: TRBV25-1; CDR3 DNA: TGTGCCAGCAGTGCGCCGGGGAGCACTAATGAAAAACTGTTTTTT; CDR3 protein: CASSAPGSTNEKLFF
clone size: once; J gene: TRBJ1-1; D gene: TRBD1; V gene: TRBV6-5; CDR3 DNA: TGTGCCAGCACCAGGGGGAACGAGGGCACTGAAGCTTTCTTT; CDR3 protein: CASTRGNEGTEAFF
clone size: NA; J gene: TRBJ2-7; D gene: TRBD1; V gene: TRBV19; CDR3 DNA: TGTGCCAGTAGTAGCCCCGGGACAGGGCTCTACGAGCAGTACTTC; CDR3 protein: CASSSPGTGLYEQYF
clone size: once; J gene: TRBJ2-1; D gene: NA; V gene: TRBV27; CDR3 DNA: TGTGCCAGCAGTTTATCCCCCTGGCGGGACCCCTCCTACAATGAGCAGTTCTTC; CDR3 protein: CASSLSPWRDPSYNEQFF
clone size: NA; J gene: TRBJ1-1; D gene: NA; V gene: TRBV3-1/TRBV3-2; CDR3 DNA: TGTGCCAGCAGCCAAGCAGTCGGAGAGGAAGCTTTCTTT; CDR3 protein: CASSQAVGEEAFF
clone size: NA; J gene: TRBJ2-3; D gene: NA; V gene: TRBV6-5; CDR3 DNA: TGTGCCAGCAGTCTAAATCCAAAACGCGCAGATACGCAGTATTTT; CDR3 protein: CASSLNPKRADTQYF
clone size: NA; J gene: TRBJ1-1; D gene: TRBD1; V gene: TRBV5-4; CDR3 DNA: TGTGCCAGCAGCTTGGACAGGGGGCTGAACACTGAAGCTTTCTTT; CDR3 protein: CASSLDRGLNTEAFF
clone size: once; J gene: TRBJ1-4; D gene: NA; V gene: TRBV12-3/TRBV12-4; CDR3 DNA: TGTGCCAGCAGTTTGGGGCCGAATGAAAAACTGTTTTTT; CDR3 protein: CASSLGPNEKLFF
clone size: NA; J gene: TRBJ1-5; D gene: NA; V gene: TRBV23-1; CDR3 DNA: TGCGCCAGCAGTCACCCCCCCCCGTCGAGCAATCAGCCCCAGCATTTT; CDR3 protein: CASSHPPPSSNQPQHF
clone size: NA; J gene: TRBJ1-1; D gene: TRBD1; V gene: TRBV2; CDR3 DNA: TGTGCCAGCAGCTCCGACAGGGGGTTCACTGAAGCTTTCTTT; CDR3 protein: CASSSDRGFTEAFF
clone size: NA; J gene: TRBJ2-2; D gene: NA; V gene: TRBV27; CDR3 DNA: TGTGCCAGCAGTTCCTACAGGGTGAACACCGGGGAGCTGTTTTTT; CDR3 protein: CASSSYRVNTGELFF
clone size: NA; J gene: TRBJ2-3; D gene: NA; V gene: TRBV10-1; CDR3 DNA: TGCGCCAGCAGTGAGGTCGGGAATACGCAGTATTTT; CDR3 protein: CASSEVGNTQYF
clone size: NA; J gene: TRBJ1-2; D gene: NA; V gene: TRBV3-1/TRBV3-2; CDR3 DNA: TGTGCCAGCAGCCCGGACGGGAGCTATGGCTACACCTTC; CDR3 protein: CASSPDGSYGYTF
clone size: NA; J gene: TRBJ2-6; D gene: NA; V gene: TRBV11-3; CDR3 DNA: TGTGCCAGCAGCTTAAGGGCAGGGGCCGGGGCCAACGTCCTGACTTTC; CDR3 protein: CASSLRAGAGANVLTF
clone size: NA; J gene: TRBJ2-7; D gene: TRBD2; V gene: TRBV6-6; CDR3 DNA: TGTGCCAGCAGTTCCGGGACTAGCGGTTACGAGCAGTACTTC; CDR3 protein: CASSSGTSGYEQYF
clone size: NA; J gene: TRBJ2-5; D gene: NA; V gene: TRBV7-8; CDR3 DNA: TGTGCCAGCAGCCGAGTCGGAGGGGAGACCCAGTACTTC; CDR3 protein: CASSRVGGETQYF
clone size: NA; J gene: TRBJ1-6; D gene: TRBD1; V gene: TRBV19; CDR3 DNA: TGTGCCAGTAGGTTACAGGGGACCGTCTCACCCCTCCACTTT; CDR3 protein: CASRLQGTVSPLHF
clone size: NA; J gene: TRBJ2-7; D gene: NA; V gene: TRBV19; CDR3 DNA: TGTGCCAGCAGTATGGACAGTAACGAGCAGTACTTC; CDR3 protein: CASSMDSNEQYF
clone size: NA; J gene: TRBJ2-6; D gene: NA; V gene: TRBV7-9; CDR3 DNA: TGTGCCAGCAGTGACAGTCGTGGGGCCAACGTCCTGACTTTC; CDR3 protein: CASSDSRGANVLTF
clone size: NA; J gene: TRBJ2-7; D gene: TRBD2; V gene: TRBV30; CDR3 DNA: TGTGCCTGGAAAGGGACTAGCGCTCCAGAGCCCTACGAGCAGTACTTC; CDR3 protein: CAWKGTSAPEPYEQYF
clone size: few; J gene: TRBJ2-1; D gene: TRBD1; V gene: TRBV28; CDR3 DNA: TGTGCCAGCAGTTTCAGGGGGCCTTTGAATGAGCAGTTCTTC; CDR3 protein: CASSFRGPLNEQFF
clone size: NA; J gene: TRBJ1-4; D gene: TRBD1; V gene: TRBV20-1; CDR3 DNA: TGCAGTGCCAGTGGACAGGGATCGGCAGATGAAAAACTGTTTTTT; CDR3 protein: CSASGQGSADEKLFF
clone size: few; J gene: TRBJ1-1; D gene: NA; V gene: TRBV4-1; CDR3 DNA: TGCGCCAGCAGCCAAGCAGGAGGAGGGGCGGTGGTCTTT; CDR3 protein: CASSQAGGGAVVF
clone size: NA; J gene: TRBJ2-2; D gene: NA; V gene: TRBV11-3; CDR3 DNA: TGTGCCAGCAGCTTAGATCTCTGGGGTAGCGACGTAAACACCGGGGAGCTGTTTTTT; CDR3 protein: CASSLDLWGSDVNTGELFF
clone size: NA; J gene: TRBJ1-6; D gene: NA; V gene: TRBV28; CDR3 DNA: TGTGCCAGCAGTAAGAGGGAGGATTCACCCCTCCACTTT; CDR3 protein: CASSKREDSPLHF
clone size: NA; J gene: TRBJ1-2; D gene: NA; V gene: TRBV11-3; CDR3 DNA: TGTGCCAGCAGCGGACGAGGGTCTTTTGGCTACACCTTC; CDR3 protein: CASSGRGSFGYTF
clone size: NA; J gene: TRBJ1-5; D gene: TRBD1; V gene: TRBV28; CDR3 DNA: TGTGCCAGCAGTTCTCCCGGGACAGGGGTCAATCAGCCCCAGCATTTT; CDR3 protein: CASSSPGTGVNQPQHF
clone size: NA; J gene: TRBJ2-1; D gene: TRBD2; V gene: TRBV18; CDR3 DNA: TGTGCCAGCTCACCACTCCCTCAGCGGGGGGGCCATGAGCAGTTCTTC; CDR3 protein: CASSPLPQRGGHEQFF
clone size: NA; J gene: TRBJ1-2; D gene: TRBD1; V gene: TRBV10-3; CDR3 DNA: TGTGCCATCAGTGAGTCGACAGGGGGCGAAGACTATGGCTACACCTTC; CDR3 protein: CAISESTGGEDYGYTF
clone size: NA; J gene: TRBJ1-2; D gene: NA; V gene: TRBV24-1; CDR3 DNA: TGTGCCACCAGTGATCCCTCAGGGAGGGGGGGCTATGGCTACACCTTC; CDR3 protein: CATSDPSGRGGYGYTF
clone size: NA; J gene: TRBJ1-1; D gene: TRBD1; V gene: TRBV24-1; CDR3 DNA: TGTGCCACCAGTCCAGGGGGACAGTCTGAAGCTTTCTTT; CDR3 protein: CATSPGGQSEAFF
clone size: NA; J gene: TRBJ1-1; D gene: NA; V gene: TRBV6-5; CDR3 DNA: TGTGCCAGCAGTCCAGGTCCCCGAGGGACTGAAGCTTTCTTT; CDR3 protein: CASSPGPRGTEAFF
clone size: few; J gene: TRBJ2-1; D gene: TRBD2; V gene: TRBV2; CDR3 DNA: TGTGCCAGCAGTATTACCGGGACTAGCGGGAGGCTGTTCAATGAGCAGTTCTTC; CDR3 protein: CASSITGTSGRLFNEQFF
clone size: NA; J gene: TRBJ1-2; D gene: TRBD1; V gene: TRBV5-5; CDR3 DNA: TGTGCCAGCAGCCCGACCGGGGACAGCACGGCCCTGGTCTATGGCTACACCTTC; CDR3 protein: CASSPTGDSTALVYGYTF
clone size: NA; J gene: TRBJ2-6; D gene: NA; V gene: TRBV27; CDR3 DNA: TGTGCCAGCAGTCTGTCCCTTTTTGGGGCCAACGTCCTGACTTTC; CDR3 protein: CASSLSLFGANVLTF
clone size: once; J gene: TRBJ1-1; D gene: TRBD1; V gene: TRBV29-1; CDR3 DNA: TGCAGCGTCCAGGGGGCATTGAACACTGAAGCTTTCTTT; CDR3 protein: CSVQGALNTEAFF
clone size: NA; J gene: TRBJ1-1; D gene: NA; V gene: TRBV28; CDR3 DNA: TGTGCCAGCAATTACCCGGGAGGGACACGGGAAGCTTTCTTT; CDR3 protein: CASNYPGGTREAFF